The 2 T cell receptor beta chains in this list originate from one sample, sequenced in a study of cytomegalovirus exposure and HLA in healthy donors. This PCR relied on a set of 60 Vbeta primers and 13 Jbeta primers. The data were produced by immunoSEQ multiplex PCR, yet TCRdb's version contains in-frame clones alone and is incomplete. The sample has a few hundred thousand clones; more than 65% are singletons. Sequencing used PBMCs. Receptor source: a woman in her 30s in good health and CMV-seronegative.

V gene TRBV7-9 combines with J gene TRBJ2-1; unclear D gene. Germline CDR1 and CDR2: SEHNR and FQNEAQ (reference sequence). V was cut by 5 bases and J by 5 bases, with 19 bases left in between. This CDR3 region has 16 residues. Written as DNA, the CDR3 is TGTGCCAGCAGCCCCTTGCATCCCAGGCTCAACAATGAGCAGTTCTTC. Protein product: CASSPLHPRLNNEQFF.

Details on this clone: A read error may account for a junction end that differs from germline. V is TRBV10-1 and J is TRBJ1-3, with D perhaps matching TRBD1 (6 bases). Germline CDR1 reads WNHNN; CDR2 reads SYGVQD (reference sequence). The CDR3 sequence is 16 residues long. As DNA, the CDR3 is TGCGCCAGCACTCTGGGGGGGCTCCTCTCTGGAAACGCCATATATTTT. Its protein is CASTLGGLLSGNAIYF.